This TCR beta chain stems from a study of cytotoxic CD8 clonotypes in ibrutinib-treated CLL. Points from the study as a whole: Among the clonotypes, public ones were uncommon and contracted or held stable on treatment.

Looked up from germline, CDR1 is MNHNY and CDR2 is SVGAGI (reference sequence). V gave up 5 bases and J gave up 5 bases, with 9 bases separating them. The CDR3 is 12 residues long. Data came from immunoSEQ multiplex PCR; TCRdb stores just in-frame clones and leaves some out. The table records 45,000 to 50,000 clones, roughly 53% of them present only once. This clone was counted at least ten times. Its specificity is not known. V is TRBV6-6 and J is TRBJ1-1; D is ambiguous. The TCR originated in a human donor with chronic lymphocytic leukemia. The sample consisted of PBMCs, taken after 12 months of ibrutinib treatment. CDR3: CASSLPTTEAFF. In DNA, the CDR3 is TGTGCCAGCAGTCTTCCCACGACTGAAGCTTTCTTT.